These 31 T cell receptor beta chains came from one sample sequenced in a study of cytomegalovirus exposure and HLA in healthy donors. PCR employed 60 Vbeta and 13 Jbeta primers. Sequencing was performed with immunoSEQ multiplex PCR; in TCRdb, only in-frame clones are kept and a portion is missing. The sample holds around 150,000 clones, approximately 87% seen once. Sequencing used PBMCs. The receptors come from a woman aged 25 to 39 in good health and CMV-seronegative.

The chain is built from TRBV19 and TRBJ1-2, with D tentatively TRBD1 (6 bases). The CDR3 covers 13 residues. CDR1 is LNHDA, CDR2 SQIVND, per germline (reference sequence). Trimming removed 10 bases at V and 2 bases at J, with 14 bases between. The CDR3 loop is CATRQVGNYGYTF. CDR3 coding DNA: TGTGCCACCAGACAGGTTGGCAACTATGGCTACACCTTC. The full variable domain, with the rest looked up from reference TRBV19 and TRBJ1-2, is DGGITQSPKYLFRKEGQNVTLSCEQNLNHDAMYWYRQDPGQGLRLIYYSQIVNDFQKGDIAEGYSVSREKKESFPLTVTSAQKNPTAFYLCATRQVGNYGYTFGSGTRLTVV.

The genes are TRBV30 and TRBJ1-2; D is unclear. Germline V gene data show CDR1 as GTSNPN and CDR2 as SVGIG (reference sequence). The CDR3 spans 15 residues. V was shortened by 3 bases and J by 3 bases, with 17 bases between the two germline ends. This chain's CDR3 is CAWSAGVGRDYGYTF. The CDR3 bases are TGTGCCTGGAGCGCCGGTGTGGGGAGGGACTATGGCTACACCTTC.

The rearrangement joins TRBV5-3 to TRBJ2-7, with TRBD2 as a possible D gene (5 bases). TRBV5-3 is an ORF for which the function is uncertain. V lost 3 bases and J 1 base, leaving 20 bases between the germline ends. The CDR3 has 17 residues. CDR3 sequence: CARSSIRGEGSSYEQYF. CDR3 coding DNA: TGTGCCAGAAGCTCCATCCGCGGAGAGGGTAGTTCCTACGAGCAGTACTTC.

This clone was picked up one time. Here the CDR3 DNA reads TGTGCCAGCACCGGGACAGCGAACACTGAAGCTTTCTTT. Its protein is CASTGTANTEAFF. The V call is TRBV6-1, the J call TRBJ1-1; 7 nucleotides agree with TRBD1. V was clipped by 7 bases and J by 1 base; unmatched bases: 3. CDR3 length: 13 residues. The germline V gene encodes CDR1 MNHNS and CDR2 SASEGT.

The chain recombines TRBV7-9 with TRBJ1-1; 9 bases are a match to TRBD1. The CDR3 covers 15 residues. Germline V CDR1 and CDR2: SEHNR, FQNEAQ (reference sequence). Germline trimming cut 3 bases from V and 5 bases from J; bases unmatched to any gene: 7. CDR3 sequence: CASSLMGTGRTEAFF. As DNA, the CDR3 is TGTGCCAGCAGCTTGATGGGGACAGGGAGGACTGAAGCTTTCTTT.

This chain joins TRBV18 and TRBJ2-1; 7 bases are a match to TRBD2. The CDR3 has 16 residues. From germline, CDR1 is KGHSH and CDR2 LQKENI. V lost 2 bases to trimming and J lost 2 bases; unmatched junction nucleotides: 6. Written as DNA, the CDR3 is TGTGCCAGCTCACCAACCGGGACTATTGCCTACAATGAGCAGTTCTTC. Amino acids: CASSPTGTIAYNEQFF.

V gene TRBV18 combines with J gene TRBJ1-3; D possibly corresponds to TRBD1 (5 bases). The germline gives CDR1 KGHSH, CDR2 LQKENI. V dropped 2 bases and J dropped 2 bases, with 10 bases sitting between them. The CDR3 is 15 residues long. The CDR3 DNA reads TGTGCCAGCTCACCAAGCGCAGGGCCTGGAAACACCATATATTTT. Translation gives CASSPSAGPGNTIYF.

The chain employs TRBV5-5 and TRBJ1-5; the D gene is possibly TRBD1 (5 bases). The CDR3 covers 15 residues. Germline CDR1 SGHKS, CDR2 YYEKEE (reference sequence). Trimming pared 5 bases from V and 4 bases from J, leaving 16 bases between. As DNA, the CDR3 is TGTGCCAGCAGGCCCTTCCCTGGGGGGAATCAGCCCCAGCATTTT. Translating gives CASRPFPGGNQPQHF.

About this clone itself: Compared with germline, one end of the junction differs, possibly owing to a read error. This chain uses TRBV19 with TRBJ2-2, with 7 bases aligning to TRBD1. CDR3 length: 15 amino acids. CDR1 is LNHDA and CDR2 is SQIVND in the germline V gene (reference sequence). In DNA, the CDR3 is TGTGCCAGTAGTATCACCGGGACAGATTACGGGCAGCTGTTTTTT. The encoded protein is CASSITGTDYGQLFF.

This chain joins TRBV5-8 and TRBJ2-1, with 11 bases fitting TRBD1. The V and J ends lost 4 bases and 3 bases, in that order; junction bases with no gene match: 3. Germline CDR1 is SGHTS and CDR2 is YDEGEE. CDR3 length: 15 residues. CDR3 DNA: TGTGCCAGCAGCCCAGGGACAGGGGGCTACAATGAGCAGTTCTTC. Translating it yields CASSPGTGGYNEQFF.

This sequence joins TRBV28 and TRBJ2-3, with 7 nucleotides matching TRBD2. J lost 3 bases, V lost 5 bases, and 11 bases had no gene match. This CDR3 has 16 amino acids. Germline-derived CDR1 and CDR2 are MDHEN and SYDVKM. The CDR3 nucleotides are TGTGCCAGCAGTCCCTCCTGGGGAGGGAAGACAGATACGCAGTATTTT. Protein product: CASSPSWGGKTDTQYF.

The chain links TRBV2 to TRBJ2-3; maybe TRBD2 (6 bases). Trimming removed 3 bases at V and 0 bases at J, with 19 bases between. Germline V lookup: CDR1 SNHLY, CDR2 FYNNEI. The CDR3 totals 18 residues. The CDR3 nucleotides read TGTGCCAGCAGTGATGGCGGGAACCCGATTTATAGCACAGATACGCAGTATTTT. Its translation is CASSDGGNPIYSTDTQYF.

A single count supports this clone. The chain has TRBV29-1 and TRBJ2-3; D is possibly TRBD2 (6 bases). V was trimmed by 5 bases and J by 4 bases, leaving 7 bases between them. The CDR3 sequence is 11 residues long. Germline lookup yields CDR1 SQVTM and CDR2 ANQGSEA. The CDR3 region has the DNA TGCAGCGTTCGCGGGGCAGATACGCAGTATTTT. This translates into CSVRGADTQYF.

This sequence joins TRBV7-9 and TRBJ2-7; 7 positions agree with TRBD1. The CDR3 is 13 residues long. The V and J ends lost 3 bases and 3 bases, in that order; junction bases with no gene match: 2. Germline CDR1 reads SEHNR; CDR2 reads FQNEAQ (reference sequence). Here the CDR3 reads CASSFGTDYEQYF. As DNA, the CDR3 is TGTGCCAGCAGCTTCGGGACAGACTACGAGCAGTACTTC.

The genes are TRBV30 and TRBJ2-5; TRBD2 might be the D (7 bases). The ends were cut back, 2 bases at V and 5 bases at J, with 15 bases in the middle. This CDR3 has 14 amino acids. CDR1 is GTSNPN, CDR2 SVGIG, per germline (reference sequence). The CDR3 DNA reads as TGTGCCTGGAGTCTCCCCGGGGGGCTGGAGACCCAGTACTTC. Its protein product is CAWSLPGGLETQYF. Variable domain in full (rest from reference TRBV30 and TRBJ2-5): SQTIHQWPATLVQPVGSPLSLECTVEGTSNPNLYWYRQAAGRGLQLLFYSVGIGQISSEVPQNLSASRPQDRQFILSSKKLLLSDSGFYLCAWSLPGGLETQYFGPGTRLLVL.

This clone was recorded only once. The genes are TRBV18 and TRBJ1-2, with 10 bases lining up with TRBD1. Looked up from germline, CDR1 is KGHSH and CDR2 is LQKENI. V lost 2 bases, J lost 4 bases, and 10 bases stayed unmatched. The CDR3 consists of 17 residues. CDR3 protein: CASSPDRGLGPRYGYTF. The CDR3 DNA reads as TGTGCCAGCTCACCAGACAGGGGGCTGGGACCGCGCTATGGCTACACCTTC. Full variable domain (missing parts from reference TRBV18 and TRBJ1-2): NAGVMQNPRHLVRRRGQEARLRCSPMKGHSHVYWYRQLPEEGLKFMVYLQKENIIDESGMPKERFSAEFPKEGPSILRIQQVVRGDSAAYFCASSPDRGLGPRYGYTFGSGTRLTVV.

This chain joins TRBV28 and TRBJ1-5; D might be TRBD1 (6 bases). V was trimmed by 2 bases and J by 3 bases, leaving 14 bases between them. The CDR3 spans 16 residues. Germline V gives CDR1 MDHEN, CDR2 SYDVKM. The CDR3 DNA follows: TGTGCCAGCAGTTTAAGACAGGCTACTGCCAATCAGCCCCAGCATTTT. Translated: CASSLRQATANQPQHF. Looking up the rest from reference TRBV28 and TRBJ1-5 gives the full variable domain: DVKVTQSSRYLVKRTGEKVFLECVQDMDHENMFWYRQDPGLGLRLIYFSYDVKMKEKGDIPEGYSVSREKKERFSLILESASTNQTSMYLCASSLRQATANQPQHFGDGTRLSIL.

This clone showed up just once. The V and J genes are TRBV7-3 and TRBJ2-2; TRBD2 might be the D (6 bases). The length of the CDR3 is 14 residues. Germline assignment: CDR1 SGHTA and CDR2 FQGTGA. V was shortened by 5 bases and J by 7 bases, with 14 bases between the two germline ends. CDR3 protein: CASSLTREIGELFF. Here the CDR3 DNA reads TGTGCCAGCAGCCTCACACGGGAGATCGGGGAGCTGTTTTTT.

The chain has TRBV23-1 and TRBJ2-3; 10 nucleotides match TRBD2. TRBV23-1 is an ORF, and what it does is uncertain. The length of the CDR3 is 17 residues. Trimming cost V 4 bases and J 2 bases; bases outside gene matches: 9. CDR3 loop: CASSPNKRGGTTDTQYF. For the CDR3, the DNA is TGCGCCAGCAGTCCAAACAAGCGGGGGGGAACCACAGATACGCAGTATTTT.

This chain joins TRBV7-6 and TRBJ2-7, with D possibly TRBD1 on 6 matching bases. V gave up 4 bases and J gave up 5 bases, with 12 bases separating them. Germline CDR1 reads SGHVS; CDR2 reads FNYEAQ. CDR3 size: 13 residues. The CDR3, as DNA: TGTGCCAGCAGCTCAGGGGCAAACGACGAGCAGTACTTC. It specifies CASSSGANDEQYF.

The chain employs TRBV29-1 and TRBJ1-2; D is perhaps TRBD1 (5 bases). Trimming shortened V by 3 bases and J by 8 bases, and 10 bases separated the two germline ends. The germline CDR1 and CDR2 sequences are SQVTM and ANQGSEA. CDR3 length: 11 residues. CDR3 protein: CSVETTAGYTF. CDR3 DNA sequence: TGCAGCGTTGAGACGACAGCAGGCTACACCTTC.

The rearrangement uses TRBV9 and TRBJ2-2; D uncertain. Germline lookup yields CDR1 SGDLS and CDR2 YYNGEE. The CDR3 totals 13 residues. Deletions cut 0 bases from V and 7 bases from J, with 7 bases between. The CDR3, as DNA: TGTGCCAGCAGCGTAGGGCACAGCGGGGAGCTGTTTTTT. It is translated as CASSVGHSGELFF.

The chain uses TRBV7-9 and TRBJ2-5, with 9 bases aligning to TRBD1. There are 19 residues in the CDR3. Germline V gives CDR1 SEHNR, CDR2 FQNEAQ (reference sequence). J gave up 4 bases and V 4 bases, and 19 bases lay outside the gene matches. As DNA, the CDR3 is TGTGCCAGCAGCTATCCCCGGGGACAGGGAGTCGATCCCGGAGAGACCCAGTACTTC. It yields the protein CASSYPRGQGVDPGETQYF.

This chain links TRBV5-1 with TRBJ2-5; TRBD2 matches at 8 bases. Per germline, CDR1 SGHRS and CDR2 YFSETQ. Trimming at V came to 2 bases and at J to 2 bases, leaving 5 bases not matched to a gene. The CDR3 contains 15 residues. CDR3 sequence: CASSLGTSGQETQYF. DNA of the CDR3: TGCGCCAGCAGCTTAGGTACTAGCGGACAAGAGACCCAGTACTTC.

This rearrangement joins TRBV19 to TRBJ1-1; D gene uncertain. The CDR3 has 16 amino acids. The V end was cut by 7 bases, the J end by 0 bases, with 18 bases between. Looked up from germline, CDR1 is LNHDA and CDR2 is SQIVND (reference sequence). The CDR3 protein is CASTPVGGPMNTEAFF. The CDR3 coding sequence is TGTGCCAGTACGCCGGTGGGAGGGCCGATGAACACTGAAGCTTTCTTT.

The rearrangement joins TRBV18 to TRBJ1-1; unclear D gene. V dropped 3 bases and J dropped 4 bases, with 12 bases sitting between them. The V gene's germline CDR1 is KGHSH and CDR2 LQKENI. The CDR3 length is 14 residues. CDR3 nucleotides: TGTGCCAGCTCACCCAATAGAGGAAGCACTGAAGCTTTCTTT. Translation: CASSPNRGSTEAFF.

The chain has TRBV27 and TRBJ2-7, with D uncertain. There are 12 residues in the CDR3. Trimming stripped 4 bases from V and 0 bases from J, with 4 bases between. CDR1 and CDR2 (germline): MNHEY, SMNVEV (reference sequence). The CDR3 region has the DNA TGTGCCAGCAGTTCTAGCTCCTACGAGCAGTACTTC. This gives the protein CASSSSSYEQYF.

The chain has TRBV6-1 and TRBJ2-7; TRBD1 is a possible D gene (6 bases). In germline, CDR1 is MNHNS, CDR2 SASEGT. Trimming pared 5 bases from V and 0 bases from J, leaving 8 bases between. CDR3 length equals 13 residues. The CDR3 loop is CASSWTDSYEQYF. CDR3 in DNA: TGTGCCAGCAGTTGGACAGACTCCTACGAGCAGTACTTC.

The CDR3 here is CASSLKLAGVTGELFF. DNA of the CDR3: TGTGCCAGCAGCTTGAAACTAGCGGGGGTCACCGGGGAGCTGTTTTTT. The chain joins TRBV5-4 to TRBJ2-2; 11 bases fit TRBD2. Germline V gene data show CDR1 as SGHNT and CDR2 as YYREEE (reference sequence). The CDR3 is made up of 16 amino acids. With 1 base clipped from V and 4 bases from J, the junction kept 3 bases outside the gene matches.

The V and J genes are TRBV7-2 and TRBJ1-3; no clear D gene. This CDR3 contains 16 residues. The germline V gene encodes CDR1 SGHTA and CDR2 FQGNSA. V lost 1 base to trimming and J lost 0 bases, with 10 bases between them. CDR3 coding DNA: TGTGCCAGCAGCTTAGTCGTAGATTTCTCTGGAAACACCATATATTTT. This codes for CASSLVVDFSGNTIYF.

The gene calls are TRBV28 and TRBJ2-2; 16 bases agree with TRBD2. The CDR3 spans 18 residues. Per the germline V gene, CDR1 is MDHEN and CDR2 is SYDVKM. V lost 6 bases, J lost 3 bases, and 7 bases stayed unmatched. CDR3 loop: CASRNMGLAGGHTGELFF. Written as DNA, the CDR3 is TGTGCCAGCAGAAACATGGGACTAGCGGGGGGGCACACCGGGGAGCTGTTTTTT.